This T cell receptor (beta chain) was recorded in a study of cytotoxic CD8 clonotypes in ibrutinib-treated CLL. Study results and limitations: Collection times varied between progressing and sustained-remission patients. Having risen at ibrutinib response, clonality had fallen back toward baseline by progression. Researchers report that baseline clonality outpaced age-matched healthy donors and tracked circulating CD8+ T-cell counts.

PBMCs were cryopreserved, and roughly 1.9 micrograms of genomic DNA from them went into TCR beta libraries. Sequencing used immunoSEQ multiplex PCR; TCRdb keeps in-frame clones, though not all of them. The profile shows about 44,000 clones, over 60% of them singletons. As regards this clone: Antigen: not known.

V was clipped by 7 bases and J by 6 bases; unmatched bases: 7. The CDR3 is 15 residues long. Per the germline V gene, CDR1 is SGHTA and CDR2 is FQGTGA. This clonotype was sampled from a human donor with chronic lymphocytic leukemia. The rearrangement joins TRBV7-3 to TRBJ2-2; 11 bases align to TRBD2. Sequenced material: PBMCs, taken after 12 months of ibrutinib treatment. The CDR3 sequence: CASIYSGRAPGELFF. Here the CDR3 DNA reads TGTGCCAGCATATATAGCGGGAGGGCCCCCGGGGAGCTGTTTTTT.